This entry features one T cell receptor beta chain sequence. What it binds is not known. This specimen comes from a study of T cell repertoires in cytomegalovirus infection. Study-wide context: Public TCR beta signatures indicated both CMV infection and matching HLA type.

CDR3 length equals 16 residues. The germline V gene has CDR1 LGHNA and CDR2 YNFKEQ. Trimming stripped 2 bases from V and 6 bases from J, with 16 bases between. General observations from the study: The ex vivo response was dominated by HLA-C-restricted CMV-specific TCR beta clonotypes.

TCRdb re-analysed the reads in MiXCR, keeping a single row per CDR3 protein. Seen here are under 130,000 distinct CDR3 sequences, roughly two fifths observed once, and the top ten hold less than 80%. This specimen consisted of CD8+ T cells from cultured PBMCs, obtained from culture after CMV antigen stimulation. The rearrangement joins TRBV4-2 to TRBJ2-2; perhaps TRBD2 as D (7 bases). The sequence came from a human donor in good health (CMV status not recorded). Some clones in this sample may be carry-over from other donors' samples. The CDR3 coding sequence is TGTGCCAGCAGCCAATCGGACCGGGGGGCTCCCGGGGAGCTGTTTTTT. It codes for CASSQSDRGAPGELFF.